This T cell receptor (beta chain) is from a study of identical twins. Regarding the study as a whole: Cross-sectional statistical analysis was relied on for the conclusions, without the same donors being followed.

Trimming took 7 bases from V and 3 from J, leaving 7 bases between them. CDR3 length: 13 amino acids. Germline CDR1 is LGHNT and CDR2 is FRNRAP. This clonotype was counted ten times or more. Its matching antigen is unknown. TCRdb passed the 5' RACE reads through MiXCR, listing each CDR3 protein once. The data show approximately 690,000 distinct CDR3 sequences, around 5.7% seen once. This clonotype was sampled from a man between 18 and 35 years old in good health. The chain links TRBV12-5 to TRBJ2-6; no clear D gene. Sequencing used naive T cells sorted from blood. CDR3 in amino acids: CASAPSGANVLTF. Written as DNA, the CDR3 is TGTGCTAGTGCCCCGAGTGGGGCCAACGTCCTGACTTTC.